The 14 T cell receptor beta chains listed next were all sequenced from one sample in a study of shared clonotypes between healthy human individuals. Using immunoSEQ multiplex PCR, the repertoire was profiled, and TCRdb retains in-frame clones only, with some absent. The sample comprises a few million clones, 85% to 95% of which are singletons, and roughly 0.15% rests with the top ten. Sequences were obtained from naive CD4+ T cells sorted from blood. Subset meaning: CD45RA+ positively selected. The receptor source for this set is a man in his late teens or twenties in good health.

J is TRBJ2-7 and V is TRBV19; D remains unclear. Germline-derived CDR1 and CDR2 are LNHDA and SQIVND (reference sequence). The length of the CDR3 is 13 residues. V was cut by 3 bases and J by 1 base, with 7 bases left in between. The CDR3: CASSMGWSYEQYF. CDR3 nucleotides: TGTGCCAGTAGTATGGGGTGGTCCTACGAGCAGTACTTC.

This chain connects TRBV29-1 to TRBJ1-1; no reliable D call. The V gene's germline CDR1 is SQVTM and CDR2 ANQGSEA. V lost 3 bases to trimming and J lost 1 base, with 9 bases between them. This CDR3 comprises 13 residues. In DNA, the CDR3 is TGCAGCGTTGAGCAAAACCAGAACACTGAAGCTTTCTTT. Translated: CSVEQNQNTEAFF.

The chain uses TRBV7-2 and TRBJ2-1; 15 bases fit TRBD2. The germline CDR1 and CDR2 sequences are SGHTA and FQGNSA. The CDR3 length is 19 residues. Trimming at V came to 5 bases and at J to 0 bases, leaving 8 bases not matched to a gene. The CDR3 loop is CASSEGLAGGPYSYNEQFF. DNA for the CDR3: TGTGCCAGCAGCGAGGGACTAGCGGGAGGACCATACTCCTACAATGAGCAGTTCTTC. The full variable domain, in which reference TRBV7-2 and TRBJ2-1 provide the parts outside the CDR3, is GAGVSQSPSNKVTEKGKDVELRCDPISGHTALYWYRQSLGQGLEFLIYFQGNSAPDKSGLPSDRFSAERTGGSVSTLTIQRTQQEDSAVYLCASSEGLAGGPYSYNEQFFGPGTRLTVL.

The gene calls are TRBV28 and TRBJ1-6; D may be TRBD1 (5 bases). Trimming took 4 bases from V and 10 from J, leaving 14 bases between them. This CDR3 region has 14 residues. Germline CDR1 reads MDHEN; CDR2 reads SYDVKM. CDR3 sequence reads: CASSSPGFGSPLHF. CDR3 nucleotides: TGTGCCAGCAGTTCCCCAGGGTTCGGGTCACCCCTCCACTTT.

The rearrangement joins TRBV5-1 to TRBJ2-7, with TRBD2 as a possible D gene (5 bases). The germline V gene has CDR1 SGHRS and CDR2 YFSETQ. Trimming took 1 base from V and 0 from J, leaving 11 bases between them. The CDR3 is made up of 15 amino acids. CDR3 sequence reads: CASSLQPGSSYEQYF. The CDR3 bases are TGCGCCAGCAGCTTGCAGCCGGGGAGCTCCTACGAGCAGTACTTC.

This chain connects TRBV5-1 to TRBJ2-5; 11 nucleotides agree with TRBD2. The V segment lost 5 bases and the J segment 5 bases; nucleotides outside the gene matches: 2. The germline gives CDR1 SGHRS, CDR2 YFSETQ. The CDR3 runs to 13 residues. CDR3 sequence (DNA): TGCGCCAGCAGGCTAGCGGGGGGTGAGACCCAGTACTTC. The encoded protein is CASRLAGGETQYF. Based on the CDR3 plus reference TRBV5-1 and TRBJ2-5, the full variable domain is KAGVTQTPRYLIKTRGQQVTLSCSPISGHRSVSWYQQTPGQGLQFLFEYFSETQRNKGNFPGRFSGRQFSNSRSEMNVSTLELGDSALYLCASRLAGGETQYFGPGTRLLVL.

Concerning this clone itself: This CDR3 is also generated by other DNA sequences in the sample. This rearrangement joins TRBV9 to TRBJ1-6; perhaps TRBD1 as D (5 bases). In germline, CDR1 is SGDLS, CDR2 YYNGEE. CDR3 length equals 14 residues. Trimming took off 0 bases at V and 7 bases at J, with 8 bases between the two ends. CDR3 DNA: TGTGCCAGCAGCGTAGAACAGGCGAATTCACCCCTCCACTTT. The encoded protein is CASSVEQANSPLHF.

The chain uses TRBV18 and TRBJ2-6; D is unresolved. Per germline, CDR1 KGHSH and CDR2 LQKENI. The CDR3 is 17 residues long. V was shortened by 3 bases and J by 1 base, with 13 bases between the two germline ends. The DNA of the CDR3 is TGTGCCAGCTCACCTGCACCTCCTCAATCTGGGGCCAACGTCCTGACTTTC. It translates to CASSPAPPQSGANVLTF.

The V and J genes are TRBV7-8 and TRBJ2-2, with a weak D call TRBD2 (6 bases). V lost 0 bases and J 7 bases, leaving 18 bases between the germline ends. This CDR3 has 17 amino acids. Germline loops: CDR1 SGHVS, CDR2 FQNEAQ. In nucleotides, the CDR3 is TGTGCCAGCAGCTTAGCGGGGGGAACTATAGCTTTCGGGGAGCTGTTTTTT. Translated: CASSLAGGTIAFGELFF.

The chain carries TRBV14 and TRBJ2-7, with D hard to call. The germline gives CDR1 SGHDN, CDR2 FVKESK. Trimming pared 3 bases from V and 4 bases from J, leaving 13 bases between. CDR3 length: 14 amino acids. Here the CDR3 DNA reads TGTGCCAGCAGCCACTCCGGGTCCCCATACGAGCAGTACTTC. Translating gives CASSHSGSPYEQYF.

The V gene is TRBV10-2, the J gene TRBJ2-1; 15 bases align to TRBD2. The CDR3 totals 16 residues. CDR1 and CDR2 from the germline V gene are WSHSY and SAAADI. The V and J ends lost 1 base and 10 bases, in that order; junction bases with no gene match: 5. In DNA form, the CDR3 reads TGCGCCAGCAGTGAGTGGACTAGCGGGGGGGCCCGAGAGCAGTTCTTC. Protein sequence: CASSEWTSGGAREQFF.

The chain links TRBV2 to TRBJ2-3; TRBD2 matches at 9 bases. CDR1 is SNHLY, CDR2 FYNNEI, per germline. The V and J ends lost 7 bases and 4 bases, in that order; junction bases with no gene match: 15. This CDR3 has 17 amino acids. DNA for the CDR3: TGTGCCAGCAAGGTACCTAGTAAGCGGGAGGTTTCAGATACGCAGTATTTT. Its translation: CASKVPSKREVSDTQYF.

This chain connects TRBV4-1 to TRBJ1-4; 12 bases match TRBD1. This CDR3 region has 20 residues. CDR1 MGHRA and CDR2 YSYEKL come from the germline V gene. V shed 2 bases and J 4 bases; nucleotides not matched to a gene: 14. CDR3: CASSQFVPGTGGHSNEKLFF. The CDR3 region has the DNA TGCGCCAGCAGCCAATTCGTTCCCGGGACAGGGGGCCACAGTAATGAAAAACTGTTTTTT.

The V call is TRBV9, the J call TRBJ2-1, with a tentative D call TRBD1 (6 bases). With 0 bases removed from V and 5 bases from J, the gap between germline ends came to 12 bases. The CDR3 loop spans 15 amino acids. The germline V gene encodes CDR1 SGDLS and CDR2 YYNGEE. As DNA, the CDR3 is TGTGCCAGCAGCGTAGTAGGGGACATACACAATGAGCAGTTCTTC. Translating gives CASSVVGDIHNEQFF.